Shown below are 8 T cell receptor beta chains from a single sample sequenced in a study of blood T cell repertoires in COVID-19. TCRdb's table, derived via immunoSEQ multiplex PCR, lists solely in-frame clones and lacks some. This table holds 240,000 or so clones, 80% to 90% found once. The source material was peripheral blood. The receptor source for this set is an elderly woman with COVID-19, enrolled during active disease.

The chain combines TRBV7-5 with TRBJ2-2; the table's D gene call, TRBD2, was not cross checked with the DNA. TRBV7-5 is recorded as a pseudogene. CDR3 length: 14 residues. CDR3 in amino acids: CARSTIRTGRELFF. The CDR3 DNA sequence: TGTGCCAGAAGCACAATTAGGACGGGGAGGGAGCTGTTTTTT.

The chain combines TRBV7-2 with TRBJ2-7; D is perhaps TRBD1 (5 bases). Germline values: CDR1 SGHTA, CDR2 FQGNSA. The V gene lost 3 bases and the J gene lost 6 bases, with 9 bases spanning the gap. The CDR3 has 12 residues. CDR3 amino acids: CASSFVQGEQYF. CDR3 DNA sequence: TGTGCCAGCAGCTTCGTCCAGGGCGAGCAGTACTTC.

This chain joins TRBV7-2 and TRBJ1-4; 8 nucleotides line up with TRBD1. Germline values: CDR1 SGHTA, CDR2 FQGNSA. CDR3 size: 16 residues. Trimming took 5 bases from V and 6 from J; bases not matched to a gene: 11. CDR3 in amino acids: CASSPRMDRVDEKLFF. CDR3 coding DNA: TGTGCCAGCAGCCCGCGTATGGACAGGGTCGATGAAAAACTGTTTTTT.

The J gene is TRBJ1-1, the V gene TRBV2, with D perhaps TRBD1 (6 bases). This CDR3 contains 14 residues. V was cut by 6 bases and J by 0 bases, with 11 bases left in between. Germline V CDR1 and CDR2: SNHLY, FYNNEI. CDR3 region: CASRVDRMNTEAFF. DNA for the CDR3: TGTGCCAGCAGGGTGGACAGAATGAACACTGAAGCTTTCTTT.

This chain links TRBV5-1 with TRBJ1-4, with a possible D match to TRBD1 (6 bases). Germline V gene sequence: CDR1 SGHRS, CDR2 YFSETQ. V shed 0 bases and J shed 5 bases, with 8 bases lying between them. The CDR3 is 14 amino acids. The CDR3 here is CASSLERGNEKLFF. The DNA for the CDR3 is TGCGCCAGCAGCTTGGAGAGGGGGAATGAAAAACTGTTTTTT.

The chain combines TRBV3-1 (or the pseudogene TRBV3-2) with TRBJ1-5; D not certain. The CDR3 runs 13 residues. Germline CDR1 LGHDT, CDR2 YNNKEL (reference sequence). Trimming removed 0 bases at V and 4 bases at J, with 4 bases between. The chain's CDR3 is CASSQDRNQPQHF. CDR3 DNA sequence: TGTGCCAGCAGCCAAGACAGGAATCAGCCCCAGCATTTT.

This clone is a singleton in its sample. The chain links TRBV7-9 to TRBJ2-1, with 15 nucleotides matching TRBD2. V shed 3 bases, J shed 7 bases, and the junction held 4 bases outside the gene matches. The CDR3 contains 16 residues. CDR1 and CDR2 (germline): SEHNR, FQNEAQ (reference sequence). CDR3 loop: CASSFRTSGGANEQFF. The CDR3 bases are TGTGCCAGCAGCTTCCGGACTAGCGGGGGGGCAAATGAGCAGTTCTTC.

V and J are TRBV18 and TRBJ1-1; 7 bases map to TRBD1. The CDR3 length is 14 residues. V lost 5 bases, J lost 0 bases, and 3 bases stayed unmatched. CDR1 is KGHSH and CDR2 is LQKENI in the germline V gene. CDR3 amino acids: CASSLQGLNTEAFF. For the CDR3, the DNA is TGTGCCAGCTCATTACAGGGGTTGAACACTGAAGCTTTCTTT.